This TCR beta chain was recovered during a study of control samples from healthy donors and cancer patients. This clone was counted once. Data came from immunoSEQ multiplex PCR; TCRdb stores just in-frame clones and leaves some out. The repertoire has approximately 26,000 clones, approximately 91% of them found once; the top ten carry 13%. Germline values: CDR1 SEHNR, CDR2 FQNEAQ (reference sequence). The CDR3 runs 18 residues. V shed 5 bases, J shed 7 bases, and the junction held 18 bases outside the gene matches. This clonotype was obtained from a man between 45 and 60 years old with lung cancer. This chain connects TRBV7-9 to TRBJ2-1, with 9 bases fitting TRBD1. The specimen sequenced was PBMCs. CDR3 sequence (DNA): TGTGCCAGCAGCCCCCGAGTAAACGACAGGGGGTTTCGGAATGAGCAGTTCTTC. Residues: CASSPRVNDRGFRNEQFF.